What follows describes a single T cell receptor beta chain. What it recognizes is unknown. The data derive from a study of shared clonotypes between healthy human individuals. Study results and caveats: A generally larger estimated richness was seen in naive subsets than in memory subsets.

Sorted subsets were amplified in replicate PCRs using 200 ng DNA, 32,000 or so T cell genomes. Sequenced by immunoSEQ multiplex PCR; TCRdb stores in-frame clones only, minus some. The sample lists under 2,000,000 clones; approximately 95% were seen once. Trimming shortened V by 6 bases and J by 2 bases, and 13 bases separated the two germline ends. Germline V CDR1 and CDR2: MNHNY, SVGAGI (reference sequence). This CDR3 contains 14 residues. Naive CD8 cells, CD45RO-negative and positively selected for CCR7, excluded terminally differentiated effector memory CD45RA+ cells. The receptor's source is a young man in good health. The rearrangement joins TRBV6-6 to TRBJ1-2; D may be TRBD1 (6 bases). The sample taken for sequencing was naive CD8+ T cells sorted from blood. The DNA for the CDR3 is TGTGCCAGCAGCTTGGTAGGGGGAAACTATGGCTACACCTTC. This gives the protein CASSLVGGNYGYTF.